The T cell receptor beta chain under discussion was sequenced for a study of chemoradiotherapy in HPV16-positive cancers. Study in general: A couple of HPV16-positive patients' cells yielded candidate HPV-specific clones and common motifs. General study points: Candidate HPV-specific clones and E7-related TCR motifs grew in tumor during treatment. For HPV16-positive patients, expanding HPV-responsive T cells associated with longer recurrence-free survival. Functional assays defining HPV-specific T cells used only two HPV16-positive patients.

This CDR3 comprises 11 residues. The germline V gene encodes CDR1 MNHNS and CDR2 SASEGT. Between the trimmed V and J ends, which lost 6 bases and 11 bases, there was a span of 11 bases. On this clone itself: Its antigen is not known.

Sequencing used immunoSEQ multiplex PCR; TCRdb keeps in-frame clones, though not all of them. The sample lists 15,000 or so clones, approximately 75% occurring once. The genes are TRBV6-1 and TRBJ2-1; D is ambiguous. The specimen was taken from a patient who underwent chemoradiotherapy. The receptor's source is a human donor with HPV-associated anogenital cancer. CDR3 DNA sequence: TGTGCCAGCAGCGGTAGAGCACAGCAGTTCTTC. It translates to CASSGRAQQFF.